The 16 T cell receptor beta chains in this list originate from one sample, sequenced in a study of siplizumab effects on memory and regulatory T cells. Repertoires were generated with immunoSEQ multiplex PCR, while TCRdb's copy carries only in-frame clones and drops some. This table has about 120,000 clones, 90% to 95% appearing once. The sequenced material came from non-Treg CD4+ T cells sorted from blood. The receptors here all came from a human donor in good health.

The chain is built from TRBV11-2 and TRBJ2-3, with D uncertain. The germline V gene has CDR1 SGHAT and CDR2 FQNNGV. The CDR3 is 15 residues long. V dropped 5 bases and J dropped 0 bases, with 12 bases sitting between them. The CDR3 bases are TGTGCCAGCAGCGCACAAACCACTAGCACAGATACGCAGTATTTT. Its translation is CASSAQTTSTDTQYF.

The rearrangement links TRBV10-3 to TRBJ1-2; 9 nucleotides agree with TRBD1. The CDR3 is 13 residues long. V was pared by 4 bases and J by 4 bases, with 1 base of the junction left unmatched. Germline V gives CDR1 ENHRY, CDR2 SYGVKD. DNA of the CDR3: TGTGCCATCAGTGGGGGACAGGGCTATGGCTACACCTTC. Residues: CAISGGQGYGYTF.

The chain joins TRBV4-1 to TRBJ2-3; 13 bases agree with TRBD2. The J segment lost 6 bases and the V segment lost 5 bases, leaving 8 bases of the junction unmatched. Germline CDR1 is MGHRA and CDR2 is YSYEKL. The CDR3 sequence is 16 residues long. The CDR3, as DNA: TGCGCCAGCAGCTCCAGACTAGCGGGGGGCCGGGATACGCAGTATTTT. Residues: CASSSRLAGGRDTQYF.

The chain employs TRBV7-6 and TRBJ2-7, with 13 bases matching TRBD2. The ends lost 5 bases at V and 7 bases at J; junction bases unmatched: 5. CDR3 length equals 14 residues. Germline V lookup: CDR1 SGHVS, CDR2 FNYEAQ. The CDR3 region is CASSPTSGGREQYF. The CDR3 DNA sequence: TGTGCCAGCAGCCCGACTAGCGGGGGGCGGGAGCAGTACTTC.

The rearrangement uses TRBV6-5 and TRBJ1-3, with 8 bases fitting TRBD1. J was trimmed by 0 bases and V by 5 bases; bases with no gene match: 3. The CDR3 length is 15 residues. CDR1 is MNHEY and CDR2 is SVGAGI in the germline V gene. The CDR3 loop reads CASSGGQVSGNTIYF. The CDR3 DNA reads as TGTGCCAGCAGTGGGGGACAGGTCTCTGGAAACACCATATATTTT.

V and J are TRBV5-1 and TRBJ1-3, with a weak D call TRBD1 (5 bases). CDR1 is SGHRS, CDR2 YFSETQ, per germline. V was pared by 3 bases and J by 0 bases, with 13 bases between. CDR3 length: 16 amino acids. The CDR3 DNA sequence: TGCGCCAGCAGCTACCAGACAGCCTCCTCTGGAAACACCATATATTTT. Its protein is CASSYQTASSGNTIYF.

This chain uses TRBV20-1 with TRBJ2-1, with D unclear. Germline V gene sequence: CDR1 DFQATT, CDR2 SNEGSKA (reference sequence). Trimming stripped 1 base from V and 8 bases from J, with 6 bases between. CDR3 size: 11 residues. The CDR3 region has the DNA TGCAGTGCTAGAGCCCAGTATGAGCAGTTCTTC. Translating gives CSARAQYEQFF.

V is TRBV6-1 and J is TRBJ2-2; D is uncertain. V gave up 7 bases and J gave up 6 bases, with 9 bases separating them. This CDR3 comprises 12 residues. Looked up from germline, CDR1 is MNHNS and CDR2 is SASEGT. The CDR3 DNA reads as TGTGCCAGCAATCAACTTCCCGGGGAGCTGTTTTTT. It codes for CASNQLPGELFF.

The rearrangement joins TRBV18 to TRBJ2-2, with D possibly being TRBD1 (6 bases). This CDR3 spans 14 amino acids. The V gene's germline CDR1 is KGHSH and CDR2 LQKENI. V was shortened by 6 bases and J by 1 base, with 9 bases between the two germline ends. CDR3 coding DNA: TGTGCCAGCTCTCAGGACAGGAACACCGGGGAGCTGTTTTTT. This encodes CASSQDRNTGELFF. The complete variable domain, with remaining parts taken from reference TRBV18 and TRBJ2-2, reads NAGVMQNPRHLVRRRGQEARLRCSPMKGHSHVYWYRQLPEEGLKFMVYLQKENIIDESGMPKERFSAEFPKEGPSILRIQQVVRGDSAAYFCASSQDRNTGELFFGEGSRLTVL.

This clone was detected once. The rearrangement uses TRBV5-1 and TRBJ2-7; D gene uncertain. Trimming removed 0 bases at V and 5 bases at J, with 3 bases between. Germline V CDR1 and CDR2: SGHRS, YFSETQ. This CDR3 has 11 residues. The CDR3, as DNA: TGCGCCAGCAGCTTGGAGGACGAGCAGTACTTC. Translation gives CASSLEDEQYF.

The rearrangement links TRBV27 to TRBJ1-2; perhaps TRBD1 as D (6 bases). The CDR3 is made up of 13 amino acids. V lost 6 bases to trimming and J lost 1 base, with 9 bases between them. Germline V CDR1 and CDR2: MNHEY, SMNVEV (reference sequence). CDR3 loop: CASSLQGNYGYTF. CDR3 DNA sequence: TGTGCCAGCAGCCTACAGGGTAACTATGGCTACACCTTC.

The chain carries TRBV6-1 and TRBJ1-1, with 7 bases that match TRBD1. Trimming at V came to 3 bases and at J to 4 bases, leaving 11 bases not matched to a gene. CDR1 and CDR2 (germline): MNHNS, SASEGT. This CDR3 contains 16 residues. CDR3 amino acids: CASSDPSGTAFTEAFF. Written as DNA, the CDR3 is TGTGCCAGCAGTGATCCCTCCGGGACAGCTTTCACTGAAGCTTTCTTT.

The CDR3 nucleotides are TGTGCCAGCAGCCTTTCAGTAGGAAGAGGAAACACCATATATTTT. Translation: CASSLSVGRGNTIYF. The chain couples TRBV14 to TRBJ1-3; D remains ambiguous. CDR3 length equals 15 residues. Germline CDR1 SGHDN, CDR2 FVKESK. Trimming removed 4 bases from V and 4 bases from J, with 14 bases in between.

V gene TRBV6-5 combines with J gene TRBJ1-1; D is ambiguous. Germline lookup yields CDR1 MNHEY and CDR2 SVGAGI. Trimming removed 2 bases from V and 6 bases from J, with 10 bases in between. This CDR3 has 13 residues. DNA of the CDR3: TGTGCCAGCAGTTACCGACGAGGCGCTGAAGCTTTCTTT. Its translation is CASSYRRGAEAFF.

The CDR3 reads CASSESSLDVNSPLHF. The CDR3 region has the DNA TGCGCCAGCAGTGAGTCGTCTTTAGACGTGAATTCACCCCTCCACTTT. This chain connects TRBV10-2 to TRBJ1-6, with D unresolved. The CDR3 is 16 amino acids. Germline lookup yields CDR1 WSHSY and CDR2 SAAADI. Trimming pared 0 bases from V and 7 bases from J, leaving 13 bases between.

The rearrangement links TRBV6-5 to TRBJ2-1, with TRBD1 identical over 11 bases. The length of the CDR3 is 15 residues. CDR1 is MNHEY, CDR2 SVGAGI, per germline. Unmatched junction bases numbered 4, after V lost 5 bases and J lost 4 bases. The CDR3: CASSMGTGGYNEQFF. For the CDR3, the DNA is TGTGCCAGCAGTATGGGGACAGGGGGTTACAATGAGCAGTTCTTC.